Below are 19 T cell receptor beta chains sequenced from a single sample in a study of vaccination and CD4 T cells after COVID-19. Their antigens are not known. Treatment denoted: approximately 9-day PBMC culture with coronavirus spike peptide pools or control peptides (ViraFEST assay). The Oncomine TCR Beta short-read assay sequenced DNA from cultured CD4+ T cells. One entry per CDR3 protein results from TCRdb running MiXCR on the PCR reads. The table records some 13,000 distinct CDR3 sequences, roughly 28% of them present only once. Sequencing input: cultured CD4+ T cells from blood. Source of these receptors: a human donor with COVID-19.

The chain links TRBV12-3 or TRBV12-4 to TRBJ1-4, with TRBD1 identical over 11 bases. V lost 6 bases to trimming and J lost 5 bases; unmatched junction nucleotides: 2. CDR3 length equals 14 residues. The CDR3 sequence: CASSRTGGNEKLFF. The CDR3 DNA is TGTGCCAGCAGCCGGACAGGGGGCAATGAAAAACTGTTTTTT.

This clonotype appeared a few times. The V and J genes are TRBV12-3 or TRBV12-4 and TRBJ1-2; D is perhaps TRBD1 (5 bases). The CDR3 has 13 residues. The V end was cut by 2 bases, the J end by 8 bases, with 12 bases between. CDR3 amino acids: CASSLFGGQGYTF. The CDR3, as DNA: TGTGCCAGCAGTTTATTTGGGGGTCAGGGCTACACCTTC.

This clonotype showed up just a few times. This chain connects TRBV20-1 to TRBJ2-1; D is possibly TRBD1 (6 bases). The CDR3 is 14 residues long. Germline-derived CDR1 and CDR2 are DFQATT and SNEGSKA (reference sequence). V was pared by 1 base and J by 4 bases, with 11 bases between. CDR3 in DNA: TGCAGTGCTAGAGTCACCGGACAGTACAATGAGCAGTTCTTC. Protein: CSARVTGQYNEQFF.

This sequence joins TRBV21-1 and TRBJ1-6; the table calls TRBD1, which could not be checked here. TRBV21-1 is assigned pseudogene status. The CDR3 is 15 residues long. The DNA of the CDR3 is TGTGCCAGCAGCGGGACAGAGGCTACGAATTCACCCCTCCACTTT. It translates to CASSGTEATNSPLHF.

CDR3 amino acids: CASTSGGGTDTQYF. CDR3 bases: TGTGCCAGTACCAGCGGGGGGGGGACAGATACGCAGTATTTT. This sequence joins TRBV19 and TRBJ2-3; 10 nucleotides align to TRBD2. The germline V gene has CDR1 LNHDA and CDR2 SQIVND (reference sequence). Unmatched junction bases numbered 4, after V lost 7 bases and J lost 3 bases. The CDR3 extends over 14 amino acids.

This clonotype was seen only a few times. The chain carries TRBV6-5 and TRBJ2-7; D remains unclear. Germline lookup yields CDR1 MNHEY and CDR2 SVGAGI. Trimming pared 2 bases from V and 7 bases from J, leaving 15 bases between. This CDR3 has 14 amino acids. CDR3 sequence reads: CASSYTDALGEQYF. CDR3 nucleotides: TGTGCCAGCAGTTACACGGATGCCCTAGGGGAGCAGTACTTC.

This clonotype has only a few counts. The chain has TRBV20-1 and TRBJ2-1; D unclear. V was clipped by 6 bases and J by 12 bases, with 18 bases between them. Germline V lookup: CDR1 DFQATT, CDR2 SNEGSKA (reference sequence). This CDR3 region has 12 residues. The CDR3 region is CSADDRTFAQFF. CDR3 in DNA: TGCAGTGCGGACGACCGGACGTTTGCGCAGTTCTTC.

This clonotype was counted a single time. This sequence joins TRBV18 and TRBJ2-7; D is possibly TRBD2 (5 bases). The CDR3 spans 16 residues. V was clipped by 4 bases and J by 0 bases, with 16 bases between them. The V gene's germline CDR1 is KGHSH and CDR2 LQKENI. In nucleotides, the CDR3 is TGTGCCAGCTCACAACCAGGACTTTCTAGCTCCTACGAGCAGTACTTC. It encodes CASSQPGLSSSYEQYF.

This clonotype turned up a few times. This rearrangement joins TRBV30 to TRBJ1-1, with D perhaps TRBD1 (6 bases). The CDR3 runs to 14 residues. The V end lost 2 bases, the J end lost 5 bases, and 15 bases lay between the germline ends. Germline V gives CDR1 GTSNPN, CDR2 SVGIG (reference sequence). CDR3 bases: TGTGCCTGGAGTCTGACAGGTTTGGGAACTGAAGCTTTCTTT. Its translation is CAWSLTGLGTEAFF.

The rearrangement joins TRBV27 to TRBJ1-4; TRBD1 matches 10 bases. Germline V gene data show CDR1 as MNHEY and CDR2 as SMNVEV (reference sequence). J gave up 6 bases and V 4 bases, and 20 bases lay outside the gene matches. This CDR3 has 20 residues. CDR3 bases: TGTGCCAGCAGTTCGATACTCCTCGGACAGGGGGGGTCAGATGATGAAAAACTGTTTTTT. Amino acid sequence: CASSSILLGQGGSDDEKLFF.

Only a few counts were recorded for this clonotype. Relative to the germline gene, one junction end is altered; a read error may explain this. The rearrangement links TRBV30 to TRBJ2-7; possibly TRBD1 or TRBD2 for D (5 bases each). The germline gives CDR1 GTSNPN, CDR2 SVGIG (reference sequence). CDR3 length: 11 amino acids. CDR3 residues: CAWGFAGAARF. CDR3 coding DNA: TGTGCCTGGGGATTCGCCGGGGCAGCCAGATTC. Full variable domain (outside the CDR3, taken from reference TRBV30 and TRBJ2-7): SQTIHQWPATLVQPVGSPLSLECTVEGTSNPNLYWYRQAAGRGLQLLFYSVGIGQISSEVPQNLSASRPQDRQFILSSKKLLLSDSGFYLCAWGFAGAARFGPGTRLTVT.

The V call is TRBV20-1, the J call TRBJ1-2; D is uncertain. The V end was cut by 1 base, the J end by 0 bases, with 15 bases between. CDR3 length: 16 amino acids. Looked up from germline, CDR1 is DFQATT and CDR2 is SNEGSKA (reference sequence). The CDR3 nucleotides are TGCAGTGCTAGAGTCACGGTTTTCCCGACTAACTATGGCTACACCTTC. Amino acid sequence: CSARVTVFPTNYGYTF.

This chain links TRBV5-4 with TRBJ2-7; D is unclear. CDR1 and CDR2 (germline): SGHNT, YYREEE (reference sequence). The CDR3 is 13 residues long. V lost 0 bases and J lost 1, with 5 bases in between. In DNA, the CDR3 is TGTGCCAGCAGCTTGGAGGCTTCCTACGAGCAGTACTTC. It is translated as CASSLEASYEQYF.

This clonotype was observed a few times. The chain joins TRBV7-6 to TRBJ2-5, with unresolved D. Trimming stripped 5 bases from V and 4 bases from J, with 11 bases between. The CDR3 is made up of 13 amino acids. The germline V gene encodes CDR1 SGHVS and CDR2 FNYEAQ. DNA of the CDR3: TGTGCCAGCAGCCCCCTCCTCCCAGAGACCCAGTACTTC. Translated, it gives CASSPLLPETQYF.

This clonotype was counted a few times. This chain connects TRBV6-5 to TRBJ1-1, with TRBD1 matching over 9 bases. J gave up 3 bases and V 0 bases, and 5 bases lay outside the gene matches. The CDR3 totals 16 residues. Germline V lookup: CDR1 MNHEY, CDR2 SVGAGI. The CDR3 region has the DNA TGTGCCAGCAGTTACTCCGGGACAGGGCGTTACACTGAAGCTTTCTTT. This gives the protein CASSYSGTGRYTEAFF.

This clonotype was counted between two and nine times. The chain links TRBV10-1 to TRBJ2-3; the match to TRBD2 covers 7 bases. Germline V CDR1 and CDR2: WNHNN, SYGVQD (reference sequence). J lost 1 base, V lost 2 bases, and 3 bases had no gene match. The CDR3 is 15 residues long. The chain's CDR3 is CASSERRGGTDTQYF. The CDR3 bases are TGCGCCAGCAGTGAGCGACGGGGGGGCACAGATACGCAGTATTTT.

The chain has TRBV19 and TRBJ2-1, with D tentatively TRBD2 (6 bases). Germline V gene data show CDR1 as LNHDA and CDR2 as SQIVND (reference sequence). V was pared by 0 bases and J by 0 bases, with 12 bases between. The CDR3 is 17 amino acids. CDR3 region: CASSIDRGTVSYNEQFF. CDR3 DNA: TGTGCCAGTAGTATAGATCGGGGGACTGTCTCCTACAATGAGCAGTTCTTC.

V gene TRBV6-1 combines with J gene TRBJ1-2; D is perhaps TRBD1 (6 bases). V was clipped by 5 bases and J by 8 bases, with 12 bases between them. The CDR3 is 12 residues long. The germline CDR1 and CDR2 sequences are MNHNS and SASEGT. CDR3 DNA: TGTGCCAGCAGTACAGGGAGGTTAGGCTACACCTTC. It codes for CASSTGRLGYTF.

The J gene is TRBJ2-7, the V gene TRBV6-5; 7 bases match TRBD1. CDR3 size: 16 residues. The germline gives CDR1 MNHEY, CDR2 SVGAGI. The trim removed 4 bases at V and 7 bases at J, leaving 16 bases unmatched. Here the CDR3 DNA reads TGTGCCAGCAGTTCCCCCCGTTTAGGGGGCAAGGGGGAGCAGTACTTC. It specifies CASSSPRLGGKGEQYF.